This TCR beta chain originates from a study of T cell responses to AZD1222 COVID-19 vaccine (dated by TCRdb to the early 2020s). Study-wide context: AZD1222 recipients with second doses at about 4 weeks or about 12 weeks were pooled, because spike-specific TCR depth and breadth did not differ between schedules. Enrollment into the trials was organized by age into subgroups of 18-55, 56-69 and 70-plus years, and those subgroups contained 148, 28 and 57 TCR-sequenced participants, respectively. A total of approximately 240 trial participants underwent TCR sequencing, of whom some 200 had received two doses of AZD1222 and around 25 had received two doses of the MenACWY control vaccine.

The germline V and J ends show losses of 3 bases and 7 bases respectively, and no gene match explains 9 bases of the junction. CDR1 and CDR2 are drawn from the germline V gene: MDHEN, SYDVKM. Reading from cysteine to phenylalanine, the CDR3 counts 17 amino acids. Of all the DNA, just the CDR3 is kept, 51 bases in frame from base 1. According to the study, the label for this sample's time point signals: baseline before first vaccination. Vaccinee samples were obtained from the UK trials COV001 and COV002, which included a single-blind randomized controlled phase 2/3 trial of AZD1222 (ChAdOx1 nCoV-19) in healthy adults. For TCRbeta chain sequencing, PBMC samples were collected from trial participants at day 0 and at day 28 after the second dose. The CDR3 regions of human TCRbeta chains were subjected to immunosequencing. In the source study's methods: Repertoire TCRs were matched against a reference library of SARS-CoV-2-specific TCRs generated with the MIRA antigen-specificity platform. Breadth was defined as the fraction of unique TCRs that were SARS-CoV-2-associated. Depth was defined as the fraction of total T cells that were SARS-CoV-2-associated. Using the MIRA data, each spike-specific TCR was assigned both to the spike region to which the TCR was reactive and to a CD4 or CD8 class. Log10-transformed breadth and depth values were compared by one-way ANOVA with Sidak's multiple comparisons tests. Entries here come from immuneACCESS through TCRdb and include only in-frame sequences with V and J called. Some clones fail to appear in such tables; in the studies checked, an unresolved V gene covers under half of the shortfall, and the cause of the remainder is unknown. V and J calls plus clone size are reproduced from that table; the DNA served to infer D and trimming. The sample table records around 84,000 clones; 75% to 90% of these occur just once. The ten largest clones add up to under 35% of the sample.

Of note for this clone: Its antigen is unknown. It has no much larger one-base neighbor in the sample; base qualities were not kept.

Paper-wide results and their limitations: Most participants were white British and females outnumbered males, and the authors suggested that clonal diversity may have been underestimated. Reportedly, almost half of the unique spike-specific TCRs recognized epitopes lying outside the regions that are mutated in the B.1.351 and B.1.1.7 variants. CD4 TCRs associated with the vaccine covered the entire spike protein, and the dominant responses were in regions 160-218 and 743-854. The 56-69-year group was small, and its depth increase did not reach significance, likely because of low power. Conclusions about previously exposed vaccinees are limited, since just five to seven AZD1222 recipients were seropositive for SARS-CoV-2 at baseline. No day 14 peak-response samples were available, so repertoires were characterized only after the peak T cell response. After two AZD1222 doses, both the breadth and the depth of spike-specific TCRs were significantly higher than at day 0 and than in MenACWY recipients.

The sample consisted of peripheral blood, taken on day 0 of AZD1222 vaccination. In this chain, TRBV28 is recombined with TRBJ2-4, with 13 bases matching TRBD2. This clonotype was sampled from an adult in good health. The DNA sequence follows: TGTGCCAGCAGTTTTACGGGACTAGCGGGACTCTTGAACATTCAGTACTTC. It translates to CASSFTGLAGLLNIQYF.